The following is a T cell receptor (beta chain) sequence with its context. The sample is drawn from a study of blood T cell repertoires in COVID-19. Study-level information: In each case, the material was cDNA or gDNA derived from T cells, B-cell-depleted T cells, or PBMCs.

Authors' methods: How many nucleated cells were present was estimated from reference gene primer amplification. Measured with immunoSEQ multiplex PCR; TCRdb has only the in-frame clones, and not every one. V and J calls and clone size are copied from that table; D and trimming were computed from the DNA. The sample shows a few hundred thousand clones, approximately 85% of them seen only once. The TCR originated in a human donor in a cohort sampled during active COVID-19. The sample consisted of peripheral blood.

The CDR3 DNA is TGTGCCAGCAGGTCGGGACAAGGCTCTCACGAGCAGTACTTC. It encodes CASRSGQGSHEQYF. This chain joins TRBV6-5 and TRBJ2-7, with a tentative D call TRBD1 (6 bases). V lost 6 bases and J lost 5, with 17 bases in between. CDR3 size: 14 residues. The V gene's germline CDR1 is MNHEY and CDR2 SVGAGI.